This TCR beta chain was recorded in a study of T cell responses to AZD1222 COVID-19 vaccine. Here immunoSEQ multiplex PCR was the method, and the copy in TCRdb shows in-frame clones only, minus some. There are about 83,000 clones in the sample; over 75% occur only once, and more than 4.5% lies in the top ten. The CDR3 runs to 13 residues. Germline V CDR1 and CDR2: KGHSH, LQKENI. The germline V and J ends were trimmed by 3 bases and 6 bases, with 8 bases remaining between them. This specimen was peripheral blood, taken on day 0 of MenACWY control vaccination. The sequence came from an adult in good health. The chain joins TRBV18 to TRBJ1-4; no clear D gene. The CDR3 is CASSPVVDEKLFF. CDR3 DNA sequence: TGTGCCAGCTCACCGGTCGTCGATGAAAAACTGTTTTTT.